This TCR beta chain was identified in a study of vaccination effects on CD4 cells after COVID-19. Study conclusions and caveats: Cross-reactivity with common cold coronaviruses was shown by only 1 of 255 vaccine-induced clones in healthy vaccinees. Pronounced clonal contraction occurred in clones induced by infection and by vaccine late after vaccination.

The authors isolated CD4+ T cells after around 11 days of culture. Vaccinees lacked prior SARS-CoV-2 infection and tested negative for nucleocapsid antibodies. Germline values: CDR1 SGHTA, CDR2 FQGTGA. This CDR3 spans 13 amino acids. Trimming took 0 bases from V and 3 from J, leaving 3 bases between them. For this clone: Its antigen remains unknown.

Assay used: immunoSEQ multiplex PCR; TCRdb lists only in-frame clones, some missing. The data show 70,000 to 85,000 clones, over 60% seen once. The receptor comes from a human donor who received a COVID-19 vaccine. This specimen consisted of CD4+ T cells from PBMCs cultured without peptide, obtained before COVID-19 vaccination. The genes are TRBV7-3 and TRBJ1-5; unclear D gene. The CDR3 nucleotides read TGTGCCAGCAGCTTAACCGTCAATCAGCCCCAGCATTTT. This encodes CASSLTVNQPQHF.